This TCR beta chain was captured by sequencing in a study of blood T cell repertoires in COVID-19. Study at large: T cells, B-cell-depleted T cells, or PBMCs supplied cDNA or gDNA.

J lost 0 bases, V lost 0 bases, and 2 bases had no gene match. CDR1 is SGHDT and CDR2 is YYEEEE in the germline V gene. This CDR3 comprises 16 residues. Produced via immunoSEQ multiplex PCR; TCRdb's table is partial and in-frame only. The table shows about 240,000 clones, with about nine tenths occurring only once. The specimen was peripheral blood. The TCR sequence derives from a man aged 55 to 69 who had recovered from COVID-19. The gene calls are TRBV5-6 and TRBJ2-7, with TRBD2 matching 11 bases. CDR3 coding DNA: TGTGCCAGCAGCTTGGTTACTAGCGGGGGCTCCTACGAGCAGTACTTC. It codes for CASSLVTSGGSYEQYF.